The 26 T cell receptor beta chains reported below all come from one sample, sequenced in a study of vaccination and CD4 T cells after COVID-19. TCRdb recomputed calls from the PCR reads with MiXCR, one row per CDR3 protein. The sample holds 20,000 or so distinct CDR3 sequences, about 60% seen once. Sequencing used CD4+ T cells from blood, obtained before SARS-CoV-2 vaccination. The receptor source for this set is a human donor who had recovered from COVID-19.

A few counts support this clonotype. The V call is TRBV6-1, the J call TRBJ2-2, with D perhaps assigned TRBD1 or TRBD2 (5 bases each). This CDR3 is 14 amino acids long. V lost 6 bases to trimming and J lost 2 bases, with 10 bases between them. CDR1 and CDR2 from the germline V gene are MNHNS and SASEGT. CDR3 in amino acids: CASRPGPNTGELFF. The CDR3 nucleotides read TGTGCCAGCAGGCCGGGACCAAACACCGGGGAGCTGTTTTTT.

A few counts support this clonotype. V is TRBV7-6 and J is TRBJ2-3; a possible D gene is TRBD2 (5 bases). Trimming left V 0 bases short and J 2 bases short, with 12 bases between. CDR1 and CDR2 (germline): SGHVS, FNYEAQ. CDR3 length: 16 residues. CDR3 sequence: CASSLALPGITDTQYF. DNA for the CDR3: TGTGCCAGCAGCTTAGCTTTGCCGGGAATCACAGATACGCAGTATTTT.

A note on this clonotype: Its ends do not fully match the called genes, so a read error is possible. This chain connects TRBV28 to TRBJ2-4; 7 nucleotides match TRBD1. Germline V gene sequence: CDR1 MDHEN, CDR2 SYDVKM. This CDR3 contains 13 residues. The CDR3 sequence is CASSLYRGEECLF. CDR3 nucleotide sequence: TGTGCCAGCAGTTTATACAGGGGTGAGGAATGTCTCTTC. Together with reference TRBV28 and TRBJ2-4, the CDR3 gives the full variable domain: DVKVTQSSRYLVKRTGEKVFLECVQDMDHENMFWYRQDPGLGLRLIYFSYDVKMKEKGDIPEGYSVSREKKERFSLILESASTNQTSMYLCASSLYRGEECLFGAGTRLSVL.

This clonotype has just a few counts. The CDR3 region is CASQMDRGNQPQHF. The CDR3 nucleotides read TGTGCCAGTCAAATGGACAGGGGAAATCAGCCCCAGCATTTT. The chain is built from TRBV19 and TRBJ1-5; 9 bases align to TRBD1. Germline CDR1 reads LNHDA; CDR2 reads SQIVND (reference sequence). V trimming: 8 bases; J trimming: 4 bases; junction bases outside the gene matches: 6. The CDR3 runs to 14 residues.

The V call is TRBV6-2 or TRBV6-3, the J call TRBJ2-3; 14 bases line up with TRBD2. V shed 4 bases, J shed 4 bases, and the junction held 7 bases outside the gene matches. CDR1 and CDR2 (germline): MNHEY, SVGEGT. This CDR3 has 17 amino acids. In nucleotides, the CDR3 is TGTGCCAGCAGTTCCGGGACTAGCGGGAGCACCGCAGATACGCAGTATTTT. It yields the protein CASSSGTSGSTADTQYF.

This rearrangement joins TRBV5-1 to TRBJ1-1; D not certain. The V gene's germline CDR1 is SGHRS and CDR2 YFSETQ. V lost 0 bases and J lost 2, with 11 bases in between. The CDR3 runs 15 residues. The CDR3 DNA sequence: TGCGCCAGCAGCTTGGGACCGGCTGGAAACACTGAAGCTTTCTTT. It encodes CASSLGPAGNTEAFF.

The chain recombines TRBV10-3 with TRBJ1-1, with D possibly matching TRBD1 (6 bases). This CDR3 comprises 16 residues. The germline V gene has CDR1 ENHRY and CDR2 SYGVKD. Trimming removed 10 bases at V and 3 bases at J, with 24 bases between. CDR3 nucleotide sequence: TGTGCCACGCGAGTTAGTGGGGGCGCTTTCTACACTGAAGCTTTCTTT. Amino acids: CATRVSGGAFYTEAFF.

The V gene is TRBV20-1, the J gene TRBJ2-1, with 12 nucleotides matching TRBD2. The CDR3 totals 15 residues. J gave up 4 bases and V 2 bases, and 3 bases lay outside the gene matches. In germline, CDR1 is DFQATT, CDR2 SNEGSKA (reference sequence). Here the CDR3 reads CSARTGTSGYNEQFF. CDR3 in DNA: TGCAGTGCTAGAACCGGGACTAGCGGGTACAATGAGCAGTTCTTC.

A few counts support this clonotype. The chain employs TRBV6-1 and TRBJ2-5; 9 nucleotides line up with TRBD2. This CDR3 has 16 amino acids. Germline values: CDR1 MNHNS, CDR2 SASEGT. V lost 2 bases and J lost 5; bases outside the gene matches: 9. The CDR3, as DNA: TGTGCCAGCAGTGAAAGGGTAGGCGGGAGGGCCGAGACCCAGTACTTC. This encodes CASSERVGGRAETQYF.

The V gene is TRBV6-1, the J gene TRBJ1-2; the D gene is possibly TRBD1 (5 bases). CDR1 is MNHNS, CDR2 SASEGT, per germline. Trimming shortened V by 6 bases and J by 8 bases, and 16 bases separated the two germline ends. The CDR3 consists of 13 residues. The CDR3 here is CASSPGGTWGYTF. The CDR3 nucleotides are TGTGCCAGCAGCCCCGGGGGGACGTGGGGCTACACCTTC.

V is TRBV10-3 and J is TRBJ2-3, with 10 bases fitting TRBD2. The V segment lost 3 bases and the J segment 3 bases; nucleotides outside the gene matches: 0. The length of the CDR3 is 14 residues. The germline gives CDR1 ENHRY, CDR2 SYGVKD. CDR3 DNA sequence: TGTGCCATCAGTGAACTAGCGGGGACAGATACGCAGTATTTT. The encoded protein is CAISELAGTDTQYF.

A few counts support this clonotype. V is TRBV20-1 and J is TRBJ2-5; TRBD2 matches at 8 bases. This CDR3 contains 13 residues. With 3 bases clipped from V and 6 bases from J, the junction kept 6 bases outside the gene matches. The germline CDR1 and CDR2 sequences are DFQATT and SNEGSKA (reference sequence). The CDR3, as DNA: TGCAGTGCTAGCGGGGGGGAGACGCAGACCCAGTACTTC. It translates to CSASGGETQTQYF.

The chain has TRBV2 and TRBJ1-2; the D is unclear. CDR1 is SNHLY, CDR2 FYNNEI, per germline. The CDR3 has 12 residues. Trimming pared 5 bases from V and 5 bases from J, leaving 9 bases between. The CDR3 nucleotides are TGTGCCAGCAGTCGGGCAACTTATGGCTACACCTTC. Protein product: CASSRATYGYTF.

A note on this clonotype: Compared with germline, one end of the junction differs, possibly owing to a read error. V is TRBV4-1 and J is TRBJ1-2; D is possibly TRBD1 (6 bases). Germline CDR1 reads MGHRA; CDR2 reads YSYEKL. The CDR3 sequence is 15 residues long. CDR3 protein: CASRITGTNLYGYTF. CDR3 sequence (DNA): TGCGCCAGCAGGATTACCGGGACAAACCTCTATGGCTACACCTTT.

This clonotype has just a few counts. CDR3 bases: TGTGCCAGAGGACAGGGGGTATGGGAGACCCAGTACTTC. Amino acids: CARGQGVWETQYF. The chain links TRBV28 to TRBJ2-5; 10 bases are a match to TRBD1. Germline trimming cut 9 bases from V and 5 bases from J; bases unmatched to any gene: 6. This CDR3 region has 13 residues. The germline V gene has CDR1 MDHEN and CDR2 SYDVKM.

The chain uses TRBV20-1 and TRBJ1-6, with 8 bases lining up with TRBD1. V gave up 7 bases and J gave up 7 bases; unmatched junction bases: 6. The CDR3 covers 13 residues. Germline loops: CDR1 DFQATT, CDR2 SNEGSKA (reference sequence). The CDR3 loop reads CSGLRQGNSPLHF. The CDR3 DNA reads TGCAGTGGCCTCAGACAGGGGAATTCACCCCTCCACTTT.

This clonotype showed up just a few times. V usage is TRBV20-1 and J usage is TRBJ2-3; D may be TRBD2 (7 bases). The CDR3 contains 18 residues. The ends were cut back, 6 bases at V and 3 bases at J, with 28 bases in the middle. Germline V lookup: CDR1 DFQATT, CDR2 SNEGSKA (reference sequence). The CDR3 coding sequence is TGCAGTGCATCAGAGATGGGAGGGGGAGGCTCATTTACAGATACGCAGTATTTT. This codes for CSASEMGGGGSFTDTQYF.

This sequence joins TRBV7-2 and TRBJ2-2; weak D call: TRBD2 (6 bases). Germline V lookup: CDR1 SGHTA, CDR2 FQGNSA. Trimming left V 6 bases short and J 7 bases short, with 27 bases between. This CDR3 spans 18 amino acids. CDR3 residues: CASRKSRWGVDKIGELFF. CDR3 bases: TGTGCCAGCAGAAAGTCGAGATGGGGGGTGGATAAGATCGGGGAGCTGTTTTTT.

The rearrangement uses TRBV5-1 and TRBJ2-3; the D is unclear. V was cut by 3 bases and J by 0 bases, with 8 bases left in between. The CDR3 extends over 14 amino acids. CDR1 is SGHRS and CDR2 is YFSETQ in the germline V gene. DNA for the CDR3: TGCGCCAGCAGCTCAAGATCTAGCACAGATACGCAGTATTTT. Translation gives CASSSRSSTDTQYF.

The CDR3 loop is CASSFYGVTDTQYF. The DNA for the CDR3 is TGTGCCAGCAGCTTTTATGGGGTTACAGATACGCAGTATTTT. The J gene is TRBJ2-3, the V gene TRBV5-5; no clear D. The V gene's germline CDR1 is SGHKS and CDR2 YYEKEE (reference sequence). The CDR3 runs to 14 residues. The germline V and J ends were trimmed by 2 bases and 3 bases, with 10 bases remaining between them.

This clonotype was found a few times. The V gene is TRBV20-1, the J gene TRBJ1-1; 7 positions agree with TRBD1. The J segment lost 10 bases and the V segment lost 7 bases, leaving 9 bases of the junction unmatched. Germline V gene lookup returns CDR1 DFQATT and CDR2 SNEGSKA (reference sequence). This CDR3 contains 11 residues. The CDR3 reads CSGQGNGAAFF. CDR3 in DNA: TGCAGTGGACAGGGCAACGGTGCAGCTTTCTTT.

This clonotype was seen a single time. CDR3 protein: CAISEPQTYEQYF. In DNA form, the CDR3 reads TGTGCCATCAGTGAGCCTCAGACCTACGAGCAGTACTTC. This chain connects TRBV10-3 to TRBJ2-7, with D unresolved. The V end lost 2 bases, the J end lost 2 bases, and 7 bases lay between the germline ends. Germline-derived CDR1 and CDR2 are ENHRY and SYGVKD. CDR3 length: 13 amino acids.

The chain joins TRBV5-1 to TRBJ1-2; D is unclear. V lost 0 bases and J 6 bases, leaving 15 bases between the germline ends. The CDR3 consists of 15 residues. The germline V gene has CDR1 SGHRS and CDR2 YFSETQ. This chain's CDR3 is CASSLDPGSRHGYTF. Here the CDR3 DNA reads TGCGCCAGCAGCTTGGACCCGGGGAGCCGGCATGGCTACACCTTC.

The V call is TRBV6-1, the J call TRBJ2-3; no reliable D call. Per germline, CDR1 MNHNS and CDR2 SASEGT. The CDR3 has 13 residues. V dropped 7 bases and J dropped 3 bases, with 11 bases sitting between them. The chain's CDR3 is CASTLLLTDTQYF. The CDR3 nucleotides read TGTGCCAGCACACTACTGTTGACAGATACGCAGTATTTT.

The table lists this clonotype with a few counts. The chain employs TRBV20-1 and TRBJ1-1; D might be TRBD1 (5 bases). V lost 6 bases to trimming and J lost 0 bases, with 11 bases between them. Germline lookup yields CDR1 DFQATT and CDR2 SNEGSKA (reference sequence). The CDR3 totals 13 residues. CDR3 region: CSATTDLNTEAFF. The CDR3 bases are TGCAGTGCCACGACAGACTTGAACACTGAAGCTTTCTTT.

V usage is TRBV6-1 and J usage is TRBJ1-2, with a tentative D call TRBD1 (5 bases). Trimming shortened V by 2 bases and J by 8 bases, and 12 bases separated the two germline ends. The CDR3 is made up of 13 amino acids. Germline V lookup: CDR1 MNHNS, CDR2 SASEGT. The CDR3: CASSETGTTGYTF. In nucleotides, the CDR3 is TGTGCCAGCAGTGAAACAGGAACGACGGGCTACACCTTC.